The source of this TCR delta chain is a study of gamma-delta chains in newborns, infants, children. Study at large: Polyclonal expansion of innate γδ T cells after birth follows microbial exposure.

TCRdb reanalyzed the reads using CATT. This sample yields about 4,100 delta-chain clones, of which around 0.55% are seen a single time; approximately 17% belongs to the top ten. On this clone itself: The mismatch at residues 9 and 10 between this DNA's translation and the TCRdb protein of a much larger clone likely reflects a read error; the protein shown is translated from the DNA.

The CDR3 runs to 16 residues. Germline loops: CDR1 GEAIGNYY, CDR2 EKD. Trimming removed 0 bases from V and 9 bases from J; junction bases left unmatched: 5. Material: blood. This receptor was taken from a child who was a newborn, infant or young child, either healthy, febrile or measles-vaccinated (not recorded which). J is TRDJ3 and V is TRDV2; 9 positions match TRDD3. The CDR3 DNA follows: TGTGCCTGTGACACCGGGGGATACCGGGGCACCCGACAGATGTTTTTC. As protein: CACDTGGYRGTRQMFF.